This T cell receptor (beta chain) was obtained from a study of vaccination and CD4 T cells after COVID-19. Turning to the study itself: Stimulation of cells relied on overlapping spike peptides derived from SARS-CoV-2, HCoV-NL63, HCoV-OC43 and HCoV-229E.

Study-wide points: Median SARS-CoV-2-reactive clonotype numbers went up from roughly 21 to 40, but not significantly.

Germline CDR1 MNHNS, CDR2 SASEGT. CDR3 length equals 17 residues. Trimming cost V 7 bases and J 4 bases; bases outside gene matches: 18. About this clonotype itself: The antigen remains undetermined.

Time point specified: late sampling 161 to 241 days after vaccination in a few convalescent patients. Indicated treatment: approximately 9-day PBMC culture with coronavirus spike peptide pools or control peptides (ViraFEST assay). PBMCs, plated at some 1.8 million per well, were grown in the presence of 9.5 to 10 IU/ml IL-2 and around 10 ug/ml peptide pools. Scientists ran DNA taken from cultured CD4+ T cells through the Oncomine TCR Beta short-read assay for sequencing. After culture, CD4+ T cells served as the source for genomic DNA extraction. TCRdb reprocessed the PCR reads via MiXCR and lists one record per CDR3 protein. The sample holds fewer than 20,000 distinct CDR3 sequences, around 47% seen once.

This TCR was recovered from a human donor who had recovered from COVID-19. The sequenced sample was CD4+ T cells from blood, cultured in vitro, obtained about 7 months after SARS-CoV-2 vaccination. This chain uses TRBV6-1 with TRBJ1-2; the match to TRBD1 covers 7 bases. The CDR3 here is CASTLRGRGGPIYGYTF. CDR3 nucleotides: TGTGCCAGCACCCTAAGGGGGCGGGGGGGGCCCATCTATGGCTACACCTTC.